The clone carrying this T cell receptor beta chain was observed many times. Its matching antigen is unknown. The sample comes from a study of regulatory T cells in long-lasting Graves disease. Study-wide findings and caveats: Only a small sample size was used, which may have cut accuracy. Among persistent patients, a larger number of public clonotypes were shared (about 3,000) than among newly diagnosed patients (roughly 970).

Construction of the TCR beta libraries employed iRepertoire HTBI primers in conjunction with Arm-PCR of CDR3 regions. TCRdb recomputed calls from the multiplex PCR reads with MiXCR, one row per CDR3 protein. The sample has fewer than 350,000 distinct CDR3 sequences, 18% seen once. Germline V CDR1 and CDR2: SNHLY, FYNNEI. The germline V and J ends were trimmed by 6 bases and 0 bases, with 19 bases remaining between them. The CDR3 is 17 amino acids. As for time point: newly diagnosed GD, antithyroid drugs for less than 3 months. The TCR library was prepared using RNA isolated from PBMCs. Source: peripheral blood mononuclear cells (PBMCs), taken at new diagnosis, from a patient treated with antithyroid drugs. This receptor was taken from a female donor with Graves disease. The chain recombines TRBV2 with TRBJ2-3, with D perhaps matching TRBD1 or TRBD2 (5 bases each). The CDR3 DNA is TGTGCCAGCAGAACACCCGCCCTCGGGGACAGCACAGATACGCAGTATTTT. Protein sequence: CASRTPALGDSTDTQYF.